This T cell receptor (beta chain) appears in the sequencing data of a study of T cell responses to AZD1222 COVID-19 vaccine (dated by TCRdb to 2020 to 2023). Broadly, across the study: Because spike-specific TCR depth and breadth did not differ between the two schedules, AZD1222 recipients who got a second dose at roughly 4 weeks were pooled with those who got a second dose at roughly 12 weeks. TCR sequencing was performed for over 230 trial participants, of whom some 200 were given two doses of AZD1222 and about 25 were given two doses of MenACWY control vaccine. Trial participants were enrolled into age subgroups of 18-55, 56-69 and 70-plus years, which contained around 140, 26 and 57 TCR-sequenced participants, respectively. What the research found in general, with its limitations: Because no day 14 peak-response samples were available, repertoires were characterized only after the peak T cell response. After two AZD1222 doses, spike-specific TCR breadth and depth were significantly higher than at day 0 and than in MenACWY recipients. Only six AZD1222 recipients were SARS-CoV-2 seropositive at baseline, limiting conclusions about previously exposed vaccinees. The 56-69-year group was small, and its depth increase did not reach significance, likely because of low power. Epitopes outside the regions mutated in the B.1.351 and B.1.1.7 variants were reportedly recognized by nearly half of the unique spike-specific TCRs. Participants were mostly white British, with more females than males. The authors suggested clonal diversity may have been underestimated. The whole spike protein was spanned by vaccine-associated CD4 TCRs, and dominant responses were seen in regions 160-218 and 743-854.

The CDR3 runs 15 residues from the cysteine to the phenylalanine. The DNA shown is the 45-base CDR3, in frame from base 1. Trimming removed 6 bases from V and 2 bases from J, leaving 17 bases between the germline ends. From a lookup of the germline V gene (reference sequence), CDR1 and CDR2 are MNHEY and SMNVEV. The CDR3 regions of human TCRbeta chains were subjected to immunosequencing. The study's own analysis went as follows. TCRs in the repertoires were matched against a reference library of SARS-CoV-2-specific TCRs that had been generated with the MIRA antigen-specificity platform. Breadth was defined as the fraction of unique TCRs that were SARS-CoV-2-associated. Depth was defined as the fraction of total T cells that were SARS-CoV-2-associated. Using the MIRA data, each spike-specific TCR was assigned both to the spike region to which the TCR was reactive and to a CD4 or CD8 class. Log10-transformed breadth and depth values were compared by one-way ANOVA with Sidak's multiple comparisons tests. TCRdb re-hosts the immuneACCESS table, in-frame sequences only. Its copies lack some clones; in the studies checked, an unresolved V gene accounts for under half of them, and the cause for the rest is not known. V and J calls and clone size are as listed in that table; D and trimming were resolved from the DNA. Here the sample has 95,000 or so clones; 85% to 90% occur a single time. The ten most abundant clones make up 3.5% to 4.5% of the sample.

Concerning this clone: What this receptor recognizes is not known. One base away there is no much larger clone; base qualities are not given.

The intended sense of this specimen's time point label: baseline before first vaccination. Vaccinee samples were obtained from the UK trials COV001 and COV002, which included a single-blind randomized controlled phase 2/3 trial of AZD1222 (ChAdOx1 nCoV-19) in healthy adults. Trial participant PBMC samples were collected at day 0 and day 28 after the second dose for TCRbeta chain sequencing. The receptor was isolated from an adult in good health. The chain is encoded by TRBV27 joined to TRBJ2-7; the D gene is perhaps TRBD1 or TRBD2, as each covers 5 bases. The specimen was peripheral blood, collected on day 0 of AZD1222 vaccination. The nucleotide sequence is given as TGTGCCAGCAGACCGGGGACGAAATTTCCCTACGAGCAGTACTTC. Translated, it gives CASRPGTKFPYEQYF.